The text below deals with one T cell receptor beta chain. What it recognizes is unknown. Focal radiation was given together with CTLA-4 blockade (ipilimumab) to patients with chemo-refractory metastatic non-small-cell lung cancer. TCRdb's table, derived via immunoSEQ multiplex PCR, lists solely in-frame clones and lacks some. Seen here are 80,000 to 95,000 clones, less than 90% observed once, and the top ten hold 0.75% to 0.95%. The germline gives CDR1 MNHEY, CDR2 SVGAGI. V was clipped by 2 bases and J by 2 bases; unmatched bases: 4. The CDR3 loop spans 15 amino acids. The entry originates in a study of radiotherapy plus CTLA-4 blockade in lung cancer. Study-level points and caveats: TCR clones originating in tumors grew in number in blood after radiotherapy plus ipilimumab.

The receptor was isolated from a human donor with non-small cell lung cancer who had stable disease on radiotherapy plus ipilimumab. The gene calls are TRBV6-5 and TRBJ2-3; 7 positions agree with TRBD1. Specimen: peripheral blood, collected from a patient treated with radiotherapy plus ipilimumab. The CDR3 region has the DNA TGTGCCAGCAGTTACCGGGACAGCCACACAGATACGCAGTATTTT. Translation gives CASSYRDSHTDTQYF.